A single sample is the source of the 3 T cell receptor beta chains below, sequenced in a study of T cell responses to AZD1222 COVID-19 vaccine. TCRdb keeps only in-frame clones here, not all; method: immunoSEQ multiplex PCR. The repertoire consists of roughly 170,000 clones, with over 75% occurring once and the leading ten covering approximately 3%. The source material was peripheral blood, sampled on day 0 of AZD1222 vaccination. Every receptor here comes from an adult in good health.

The J gene is TRBJ1-3, the V gene TRBV7-2; D unresolved. The germline CDR1 and CDR2 sequences are SGHTA and FQGNSA. V was cut by 1 base and J by 0 bases, with 16 bases left in between. This CDR3 is 18 amino acids long. CDR3 in amino acids: CASSLGFMAPASGNTIYF. CDR3 nucleotide sequence: TGTGCCAGCAGCTTAGGGTTCATGGCCCCCGCCTCTGGAAACACCATATATTTT.

The chain uses TRBV7-9 and TRBJ2-5, with TRBD1 matching 10 bases. Germline lookup yields CDR1 SEHNR and CDR2 FQNEAQ (reference sequence). The CDR3 runs 18 residues. Unmatched junction bases numbered 17, after V lost 5 bases and J lost 5 bases. The CDR3 here is CASSLIRDRGGRWETQYF. The CDR3 nucleotides read TGTGCCAGCAGCCTCATTCGGGACAGGGGAGGTCGGTGGGAGACCCAGTACTTC.

The chain joins TRBV5-1 to TRBJ2-7; 7 bases are shared with TRBD1. This CDR3 comprises 14 residues. Germline V lookup: CDR1 SGHRS, CDR2 YFSETQ. V lost 4 bases, J lost 2 bases, and 6 bases stayed unmatched. In DNA, the CDR3 is TGCGCCAGCAGCCCGTCGGGACAGACCTACGAGCAGTACTTC. Translated, it gives CASSPSGQTYEQYF.